This T cell receptor beta chain was sequenced during a study of CD8 T cells in Susac syndrome. The CDR3 has 16 residues. V lost 6 bases to trimming and J lost 6 bases; unmatched junction nucleotides: 12. CDR1 and CDR2 (germline): SEHNR, FQNEAQ (reference sequence). RNA, at roughly 0.45 to 1 ug, was reverse transcribed with random hexamers. From the immunoSEQ multiplex PCR reads, TCRdb called clonotypes with MiXCR, one entry per CDR3 protein. The sample comprises about 140,000 distinct CDR3 sequences, approximately 96% of which are singletons, and over 0.095% rests with the top ten. What was sequenced was CD4+ T cells from PBMCs. The chain couples TRBV7-9 to TRBJ2-7; 12 nucleotides match TRBD1. The sequence derives from a human donor with multiple sclerosis. The CDR3 here is CASSHRPGQGASEQYF. For the CDR3, the DNA is TGTGCCAGCAGTCACAGGCCGGGACAGGGGGCCAGCGAGCAGTACTTC.